Presented here are 12 T cell receptor beta chains from one specimen sequenced in a study of T cell responses to AZD1222 COVID-19 vaccine. TCRdb keeps only in-frame clones here, not all; method: immunoSEQ multiplex PCR. The sample has 90,000 to 130,000 clones; around 84% are singletons. The sample consisted of peripheral blood, taken on day 0 of AZD1222 vaccination. These receptor sequences come from an adult in good health.

This clone has at least ten counts. The same CDR3 arises from other DNA sequences in this sample as well. V is TRBV6-5 and J is TRBJ1-2; D is ambiguous. The CDR3 runs 13 residues. The V gene's germline CDR1 is MNHEY and CDR2 SVGAGI. Trimming cost V 3 bases and J 2 bases, with 7 bases left between them. For the CDR3, the DNA is TGTGCCAGCAGTTATCGGGTAAACTATGGCTACACCTTC. Protein product: CASSYRVNYGYTF.

In DNA, the CDR3 is TGTGCCAGCAGCTTGGGACAGGGTATACACACCTTC. Protein: CASSLGQGIHTF. The chain links TRBV11-1 to TRBJ1-2; 9 positions agree with TRBD1. Germline CDR1 reads SGHAT; CDR2 reads FQDESV (reference sequence). The CDR3 has 12 residues. V dropped 3 bases and J dropped 12; count of bases not matched to a gene: 5.

V gene TRBV5-5 combines with J gene TRBJ2-7; 7 nucleotides align to TRBD1. The germline gives CDR1 SGHKS, CDR2 YYEKEE (reference sequence). Trimming removed 3 bases from V and 0 bases from J; junction bases left unmatched: 6. There are 15 residues in the CDR3. The CDR3 sequence is CASSWTGGGSYEQYF. CDR3 nucleotide sequence: TGTGCCAGCAGCTGGACAGGTGGGGGCTCCTACGAGCAGTACTTC.

This sequence joins TRBV7-9 and TRBJ2-4; the D is unclear. This CDR3 is 13 amino acids long. Trimming pared 4 bases from V and 0 bases from J, leaving 4 bases between. CDR1 is SEHNR, CDR2 FQNEAQ, per germline (reference sequence). In DNA, the CDR3 is TGTGCCAGCAGCTCCGGAGCCAAAAACATTCAGTACTTC. Its translation is CASSSGAKNIQYF.

This clone has a handful of counts. The rearrangement links TRBV19 to TRBJ1-1; perhaps TRBD1 as D (6 bases). CDR1 LNHDA and CDR2 SQIVND come from the germline V gene (reference sequence). The CDR3 runs 16 residues. V was pared by 5 bases and J by 0 bases, with 16 bases between. DNA of the CDR3: TGTGCCAGTAGTCCAAGTGACAGGATAGTGAACACTGAAGCTTTCTTT. This translates into CASSPSDRIVNTEAFF. Supplemented by reference TRBV19 and TRBJ1-1, the full variable domain reads DGGITQSPKYLFRKEGQNVTLSCEQNLNHDAMYWYRQDPGQGLRLIYYSQIVNDFQKGDIAEGYSVSREKKESFPLTVTSAQKNPTAFYLCASSPSDRIVNTEAFFGQGTRLTVV.

J is TRBJ1-2 and V is TRBV28; weak D call: TRBD1 (5 bases). Germline V CDR1 and CDR2: MDHEN, SYDVKM. Trimming cost V 6 bases and J 0 bases, with 17 bases left between them. CDR3 length: 16 residues. The CDR3 bases are TGTGCCAGCAGGGGACGGACCTATAGGGCTAACTATGGCTACACCTTC. Translating gives CASRGRTYRANYGYTF.

The chain has TRBV27 and TRBJ2-6; TRBD1 matches at 9 bases. The germline V gene has CDR1 MNHEY and CDR2 SMNVEV (reference sequence). Germline trimming cut 7 bases from V and 3 bases from J; bases unmatched to any gene: 16. The CDR3 contains 19 residues. The DNA for the CDR3 is TGTGCCAGCACCTCGGACTGGACAGGGGCACTATTTGGGGCCAACGTCCTGACTTTC. It translates to CASTSDWTGALFGANVLTF.

V and J are TRBV7-9 and TRBJ2-2; D might be TRBD1 or TRBD2, each matching 5 bases. Germline CDR1 is SEHNR and CDR2 is FQNEAQ (reference sequence). The CDR3 extends over 15 amino acids. V gave up 5 bases and J gave up 1 base, with 11 bases separating them. The CDR3 nucleotides read TGTGCCAGCAGCCGGGGCCTTGAGAACACCGGGGAGCTGTTTTTT. Encoded protein: CASSRGLENTGELFF.

The chain carries TRBV29-1 and TRBJ1-2; the D gene is possibly TRBD1 (5 bases). Looked up from germline, CDR1 is SQVTM and CDR2 is ANQGSEA. V lost 4 bases to trimming and J lost 4 bases, with 16 bases between them. CDR3 length: 14 amino acids. The CDR3 bases are TGCAGCGTTGCCCTCGACAGCCTTAGCTATGGCTACACCTTC. It yields the protein CSVALDSLSYGYTF.

This clone was seen more than once but under ten times. The chain has TRBV6-2 or TRBV6-3 and TRBJ2-7; 9 bases fit TRBD1. Germline-derived CDR1 and CDR2 are MNHEY and SVGEGT. The V and J ends lost 5 bases and 3 bases, in that order; junction bases with no gene match: 20. The CDR3 has 19 residues. The CDR3 is CASSHPGLGQGRSYYEQYF. The CDR3 DNA follows: TGTGCCAGCAGTCACCCCGGTCTTGGACAGGGGCGATCCTACTACGAGCAGTACTTC.

The chain links TRBV28 to TRBJ1-5; no clear D. Germline-derived CDR1 and CDR2 are MDHEN and SYDVKM. V was shortened by 6 bases and J by 7 bases, with 13 bases between the two germline ends. CDR3 length: 13 amino acids. In DNA form, the CDR3 reads TGTGCCAGCAGCCCGCGGATAATGCAGCCCCAGCATTTT. Translating gives CASSPRIMQPQHF.

The V and J genes are TRBV7-2 and TRBJ1-5, with D unresolved. The CDR3 is made up of 15 amino acids. The germline gives CDR1 SGHTA, CDR2 FQGNSA. Trimming removed 4 bases from V and 0 bases from J, with 10 bases in between. The CDR3 DNA reads as TGTGCCAGCAGCTCCGACCGGTATAGCAATCAGCCCCAGCATTTT. It specifies CASSSDRYSNQPQHF.